These T cell receptor beta chains were read from a single sample in a study of blood T cell repertoires in COVID-19. Assay used: immunoSEQ multiplex PCR; TCRdb lists only in-frame clones, some missing. Among around 100,000 clones listed, less than 95% were seen once. Specimen: peripheral blood. The receptor source for this set is a man aged 50 to 59 with acute or convalescent COVID-19. The CDR3 runs from the conserved cysteine through the conserved F or W. A D gene is named only where the DNA matches it firmly. Size is stated for part of the rows, as once, few or many counts, or as a class when the clone is expanded.

cdr3_nt | cdr3_aa | clone_size | j_call | v_call | d_call
TGTGCCAGCAGCCTATCCCATGGAGGTGGCGGTAACTATGGCTACACCTTC | CASSLSHGGGGNYGYTF | . | TRBJ1-2 | TRBV11-2 | .
TGTGCCAGCCCCGGGGAAAACCCTTGGGAGACCCAGTACTTC | CASPGENPWETQYF | . | TRBJ2-5 | TRBV21-1 | .
TGTGCCAGCAGCTTACTAGCCTTTAATGAAAAACTGTTTTTT | CASSLLAFNEKLFF | few | TRBJ1-4 | TRBV7-9 | .
TGTGCCAGCAGCCGATCCACTAGCGGGGAGGGAGATACGCAGTATTTT | CASSRSTSGEGDTQYF | . | TRBJ2-3 | TRBV4-2 | TRBD2
TGTGCCAGTAGTATAGCCCAGGACAGGGTCTACGAGCAGTACTTC | CASSIAQDRVYEQYF | . | TRBJ2-7 | TRBV19 | TRBD1
TGTGCCAGCTCAGCCTTAACTAGCGGGAGGACCGGGGAGCTGTTTTTT | CASSALTSGRTGELFF | . | TRBJ2-2 | TRBV18 | TRBD2
TGTGCCAGCAGTTATTCCAGGGGGCGAGTCCTCCACGAGCAGTACTTC | CASSYSRGRVLHEQYF | . | TRBJ2-7 | TRBV27 | TRBD1
TGCGCCAGCAGCTTGGCCCCGACAACCGCTGATACGCAGTATTTT | CASSLAPTTADTQYF | once | TRBJ2-3 | TRBV5-1 | .
TGTGCCAGCACTGAGGGCACGTCCTACGAGCAGTACTTC | CASTEGTSYEQYF | . | TRBJ2-7 | TRBV6-6 | .
TGTGCCGCGCAGAGTCGAGGGGAGACCCAGTACTTC | CAAQSRGETQYF | . | TRBJ2-5 | TRBV10-3 | .
TGTGCCAGCCGTACCAGACAGGGCCTCCGGGAGACCCAGTACTTC | CASRTRQGLRETQYF | few | TRBJ2-5 | TRBV2 | TRBD1
TGTGCCAGCACCTTGACTAGCGGGAGTTGGAATGAGCAGTTCTTC | CASTLTSGSWNEQFF | . | TRBJ2-1 | TRBV6-4 | TRBD2
TGTGCCAGCAGCTTACGGGCGGGAACCTACAATGAGCAGTTCTTC | CASSLRAGTYNEQFF | . | TRBJ2-1 | TRBV7-2 | .
TGTGCCAGCAGCTTCACGGGAACTGAAGCTTTCTTT | CASSFTGTEAFF | . | TRBJ1-1 | TRBV5-4 | .
TGCGCCAGCAGCCCCGGGACAGGGGGGCTCAATCAGCCCCAGCATTTT | CASSPGTGGLNQPQHF | . | TRBJ1-5 | TRBV4-3 | TRBD1
TGCGCCAGCAGCGTAGGATGGACTAGCGGTTCCTACGAGCAGTACTTC | CASSVGWTSGSYEQYF | . | TRBJ2-7 | TRBV5-1 | TRBD2
TGTGCCAGCAGTTCATCAGTGAACACTGAAGCTTTCTTT | CASSSSVNTEAFF | . | TRBJ1-1 | TRBV6-5 | .
TGTGCCAGCAGATTAAGGGACAGGGGAACTGAAGCTTTCTTT | CASRLRDRGTEAFF | . | TRBJ1-1 | TRBV7-8 | TRBD1
TGTGCCAGTAGTAACCTAGCGGCGTCCTACAATGAGCAGTTCTTC | CASSNLAASYNEQFF | . | TRBJ2-1 | TRBV19 | TRBD2
TGCGCCAGCAGCGGAGAACTAGCGGGAGGGCTATACAATGAGCAGTTCTTC | CASSGELAGGLYNEQFF | . | TRBJ2-1 | TRBV5-1 | TRBD2
TGTGCCAGCAGCTTGGGACTAGCGGGAGGGTGGAATGAGCAGTTCTTC | CASSLGLAGGWNEQFF | . | TRBJ2-1 | TRBV11-3 | TRBD2
TGTGCCAGCTGGGCGGGGAACACCGGGGAGCTGTTTTTT | CASWAGNTGELFF | . | TRBJ2-2 | TRBV6-5 | .
TGTGCCAGCAGCTCCTGGAGCAGGGCGGGGACGTCTCGGACCCAGTACTTC | CASSSWSRAGTSRTQYF | few | TRBJ2-5 | TRBV11-2 | .
TGTGCCAGCAGCTTGGTTCGGGGGAGTGGCACTGAAGCTTTCTTT | CASSLVRGSGTEAFF | . | TRBJ1-1 | TRBV5-8 | .
TGTGCCAGCAGTTCGGGACAGGGAAATTCACCCCTCCACTTT | CASSSGQGNSPLHF | . | TRBJ1-6 | TRBV6-5 | TRBD1
TGCGCCAGCAGTCAAGCGTACCAGGGGGCGCGGGCCGGGGAGCTGTTTTTT | CASSQAYQGARAGELFF | once | TRBJ2-2 | TRBV23-1 | TRBD1
TGTGCCAGCAGCGATCCGGGACTCCGGACTTATGGCTACACCTTC | CASSDPGLRTYGYTF | . | TRBJ1-2 | TRBV9 | .
TGTGCCAGCTGCCAACTAGCGGGAGTCACAGATACGCAGTATTTT | CASCQLAGVTDTQYF | . | TRBJ2-3 | TRBV6-5 | TRBD2
TGTGCTAGTGCCTCCGGGCAAGAGACCCAGTACTTC | CASASGQETQYF | . | TRBJ2-5 | TRBV12-5 | .
TGTGCCAGCATTTTAGCGGGAGCGGAGGGGGAGCAGTTCTTC | CASILAGAEGEQFF | . | TRBJ2-1 | TRBV28 | TRBD2
TGTGCCAGCAGCCAAGGACAGGGGTTTGTAGCCTATGGCTACACCTTC | CASSQGQGFVAYGYTF | . | TRBJ1-2 | TRBV7-2 | TRBD1
TGTGCCAGCAGCTTGGCCTGGTCGGGTTCCGAGCAGTACTTC | CASSLAWSGSEQYF | . | TRBJ2-7 | TRBV5-5 | .
TGTGCCTGGAGTGTACATCAGGGGGCGCTTAATTCACCCCTCCACTTT | CAWSVHQGALNSPLHF | . | TRBJ1-6 | TRBV30 | TRBD1
TGCGCCAGTGGGACAGGGGCCTACGAGCAGTACTTC | CASGTGAYEQYF | . | TRBJ2-7 | TRBV5-1 | TRBD1
TGTGCCAGCAGCCCCCCCGGACAGGGGAATTCACCCCTCCACTTT | CASSPPGQGNSPLHF | . | TRBJ1-6 | TRBV6-5 | TRBD1
TGTGCCACCACACCGGGACAGGTTCCCGATCAGCCCCAGCATTTT | CATTPGQVPDQPQHF | . | TRBJ1-5 | TRBV10-3 | TRBD1
TGTGCCAGCAGCTTAGATCTGCGTGCTAGCGGGAGGGGGGAGACCCAGTACTTC | CASSLDLRASGRGETQYF | . | TRBJ2-5 | TRBV11-2 | TRBD2
TGTGCCAGCAGCTTAAGAGGAGGAGCTGGGGCCAACGTCCTGACTTTC | CASSLRGGAGANVLTF | . | TRBJ2-6 | TRBV7-6 | .
TGTGCCAGTAGTATAAACTTTAGCAATCAGCCCCAGCATTTT | CASSINFSNQPQHF | . | TRBJ1-5 | TRBV19 | .
TGTGCCAGCAGCTTTCGTGCGGTCCAAGAGACCCAGTACTTC | CASSFRAVQETQYF | . | TRBJ2-5 | TRBV7-2 | .
TGTGCCAGCAGTTCCCACAGACCCGGGACTAGCGGGAGGACCTACGAGCAGTACTTC | CASSSHRPGTSGRTYEQYF | . | TRBJ2-7 | TRBV27 | TRBD2
TGTGCCAGCAGCTTAGGGACAGGGACTTCCACAGATACGCAGTATTTT | CASSLGTGTSTDTQYF | . | TRBJ2-3 | TRBV11-2 | TRBD1
TGTGCCAGTAGTCGCCTCACAGAGACTGGAAACACCATATATTTT | CASSRLTETGNTIYF | . | TRBJ1-3 | TRBV19 | .
TGTGCCAGCAGCCATCTAGCGGGACACAATGAGCAGTTCTTC | CASSHLAGHNEQFF | . | TRBJ2-1 | TRBV3-1/TRBV3-2 | TRBD2
TGTGCCAGCAGTTTTAAGGGGAAGACAGGGGGAGTCGGCTATGGCTACACCTTC | CASSFKGKTGGVGYGYTF | . | TRBJ1-2 | TRBV6-2/TRBV6-3 | TRBD1
TGCGCCAGCAGCCAAGATCCAGGAAAGGCCTACGAGCAGTACTTC | CASSQDPGKAYEQYF | few | TRBJ2-7 | TRBV4-1 | .
TGTGCCAGCAGTTACAACCGGGGGGGGGCGAACACTGAAGCTTTCTTT | CASSYNRGGANTEAFF | . | TRBJ1-1 | TRBV6-2/TRBV6-3 | .
TGTGCCAGCTCACCGGACAGGGTCGGGGGAAACACCATATATTTT | CASSPDRVGGNTIYF | . | TRBJ1-3 | TRBV18 | TRBD1
TGTGCCAGTAGGGACAGGAACACTGAAGCTTTCTTT | CASRDRNTEAFF | . | TRBJ1-1 | TRBV19 | .
TGTGCCAGCAGTGCCGGACTAGCGGGAAACATTCAGTACTTC | CASSAGLAGNIQYF | . | TRBJ2-4 | TRBV2 | TRBD2
TGTGCCTGGGGCTCCTTGGGACAGGGTAGGAATCAGCCCCAGCATTTT | CAWGSLGQGRNQPQHF | . | TRBJ1-5 | TRBV30 | TRBD1